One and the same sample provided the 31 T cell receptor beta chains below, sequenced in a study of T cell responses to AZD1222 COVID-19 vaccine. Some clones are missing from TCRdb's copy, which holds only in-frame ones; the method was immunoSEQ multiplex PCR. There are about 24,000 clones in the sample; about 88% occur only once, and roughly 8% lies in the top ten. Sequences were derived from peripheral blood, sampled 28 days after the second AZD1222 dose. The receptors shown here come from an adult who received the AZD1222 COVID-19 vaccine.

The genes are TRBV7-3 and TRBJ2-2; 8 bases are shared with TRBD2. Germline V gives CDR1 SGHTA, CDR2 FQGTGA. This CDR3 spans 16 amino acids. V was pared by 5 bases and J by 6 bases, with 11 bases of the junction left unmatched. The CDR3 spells CASSVTGGRSAGELFF. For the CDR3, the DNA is TGTGCCAGCAGCGTGACGGGGGGGCGAAGCGCCGGGGAGCTGTTTTTT.

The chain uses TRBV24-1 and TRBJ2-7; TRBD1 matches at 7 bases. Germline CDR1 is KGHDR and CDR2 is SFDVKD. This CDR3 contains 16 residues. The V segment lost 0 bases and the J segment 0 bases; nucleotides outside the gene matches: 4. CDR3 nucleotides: TGTGCCACCAGTGATTTGCGAGGGGGCCTCTCCTACGAGCAGTACTTC. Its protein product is CATSDLRGGLSYEQYF.

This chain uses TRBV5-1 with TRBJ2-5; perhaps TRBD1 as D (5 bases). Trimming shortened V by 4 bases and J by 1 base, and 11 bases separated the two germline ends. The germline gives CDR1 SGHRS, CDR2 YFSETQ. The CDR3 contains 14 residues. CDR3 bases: TGCGCCAGCAGCCTATGGGGCGGCCAAGAGACCCAGTACTTC. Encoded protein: CASSLWGGQETQYF.

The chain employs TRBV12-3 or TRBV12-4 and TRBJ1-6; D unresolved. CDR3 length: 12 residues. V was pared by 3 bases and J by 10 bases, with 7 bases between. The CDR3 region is CASSFQESPLHF. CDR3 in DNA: TGTGCCAGCAGTTTTCAGGAATCACCCCTCCACTTT.

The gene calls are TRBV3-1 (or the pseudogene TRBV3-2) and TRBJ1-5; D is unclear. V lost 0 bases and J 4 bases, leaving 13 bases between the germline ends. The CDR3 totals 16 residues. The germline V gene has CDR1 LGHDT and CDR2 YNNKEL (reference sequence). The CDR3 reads CASSQDRAPRNQPQHF. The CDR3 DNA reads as TGTGCCAGCAGCCAAGACCGGGCCCCTCGGAATCAGCCCCAGCATTTT.

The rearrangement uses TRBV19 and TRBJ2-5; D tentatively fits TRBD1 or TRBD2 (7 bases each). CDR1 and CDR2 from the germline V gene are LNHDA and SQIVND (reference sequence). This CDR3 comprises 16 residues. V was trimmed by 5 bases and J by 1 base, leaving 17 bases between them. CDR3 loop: CASSFQGGAFQETQYF. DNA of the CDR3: TGTGCCAGTAGTTTCCAGGGGGGGGCCTTCCAAGAGACCCAGTACTTC.

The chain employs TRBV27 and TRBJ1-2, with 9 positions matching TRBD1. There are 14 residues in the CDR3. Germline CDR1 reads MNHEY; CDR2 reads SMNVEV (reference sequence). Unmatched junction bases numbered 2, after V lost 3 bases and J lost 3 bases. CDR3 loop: CASSFRDRDYGYTF. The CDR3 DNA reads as TGTGCCAGCAGTTTCCGGGACAGGGACTATGGCTACACCTTC.

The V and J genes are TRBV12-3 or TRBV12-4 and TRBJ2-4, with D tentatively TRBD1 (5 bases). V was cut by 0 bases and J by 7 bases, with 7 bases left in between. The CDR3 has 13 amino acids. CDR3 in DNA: TGTGCCAGCAGTTTAGCGGGGCTGAACATTCAGTACTTC. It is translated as CASSLAGLNIQYF.

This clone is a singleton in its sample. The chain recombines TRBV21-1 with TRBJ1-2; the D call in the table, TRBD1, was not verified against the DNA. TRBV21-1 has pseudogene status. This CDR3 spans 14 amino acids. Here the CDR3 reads CASINRTGFYGYTF. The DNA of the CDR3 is TGTGCCAGCATAAATAGGACAGGCTTTTATGGCTACACCTTC.

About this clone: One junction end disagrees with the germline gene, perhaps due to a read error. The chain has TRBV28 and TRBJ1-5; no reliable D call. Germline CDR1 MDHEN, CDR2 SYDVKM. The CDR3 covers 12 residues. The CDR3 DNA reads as TGTGCCACCGACGGTAGCGATCAGCCCCAGCATTTT. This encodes CATDGSDQPQHF. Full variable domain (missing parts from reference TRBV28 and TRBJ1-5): DVKVTQSSRYLVKRTGEKVFLECVQDMDHENMFWYRQDPGLGLRLIYFSYDVKMKEKGDIPEGYSVSREKKERFSLILESASTNQTSMYLCATDGSDQPQHFGDGTRLSIL.

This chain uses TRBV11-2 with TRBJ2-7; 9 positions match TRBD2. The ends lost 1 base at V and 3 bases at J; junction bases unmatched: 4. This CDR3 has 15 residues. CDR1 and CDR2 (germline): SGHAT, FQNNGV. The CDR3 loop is CASSLVSSGDYEQYF. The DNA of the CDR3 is TGTGCCAGCAGCTTAGTGTCTAGCGGGGACTACGAGCAGTACTTC.

The CDR3 here is CASSSHGTVYEQYF. The CDR3 nucleotides read TGTGCCAGCAGCTCCCACGGGACAGTCTACGAGCAGTACTTC. V gene TRBV7-2 combines with J gene TRBJ2-7; 7 bases are a match to TRBD1. V was clipped by 4 bases and J by 3 bases; unmatched bases: 6. CDR3 length equals 14 residues. Germline CDR1 SGHTA, CDR2 FQGNSA.

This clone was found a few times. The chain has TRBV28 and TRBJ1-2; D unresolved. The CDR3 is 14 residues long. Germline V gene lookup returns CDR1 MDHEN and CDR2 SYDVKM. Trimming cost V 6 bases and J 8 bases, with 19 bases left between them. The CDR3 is CASRPPGSRRGYTF. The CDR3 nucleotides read TGTGCCAGCAGGCCTCCGGGATCACGAAGGGGCTACACCTTC.

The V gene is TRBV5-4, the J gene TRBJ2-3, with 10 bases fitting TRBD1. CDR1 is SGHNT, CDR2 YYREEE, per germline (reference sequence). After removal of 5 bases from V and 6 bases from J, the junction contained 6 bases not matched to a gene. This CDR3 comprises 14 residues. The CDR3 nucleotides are TGTGCCAGCAGTCGGGACAGGGGAGGGGATACGCAGTATTTT. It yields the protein CASSRDRGGDTQYF.

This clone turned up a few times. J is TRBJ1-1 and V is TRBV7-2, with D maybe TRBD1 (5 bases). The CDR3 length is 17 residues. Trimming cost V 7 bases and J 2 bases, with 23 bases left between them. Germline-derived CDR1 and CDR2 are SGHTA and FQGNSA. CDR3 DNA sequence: TGTGCCAGCACCGAACTGGGGGTGCTGGGGTTAAACACTGAAGCTTTCTTT. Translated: CASTELGVLGLNTEAFF.

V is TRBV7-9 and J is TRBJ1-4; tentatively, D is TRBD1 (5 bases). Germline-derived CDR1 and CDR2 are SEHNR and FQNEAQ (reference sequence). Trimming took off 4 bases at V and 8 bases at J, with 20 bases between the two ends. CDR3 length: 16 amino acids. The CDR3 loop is CASSSIRGSGGEKLFF. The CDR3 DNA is TGTGCCAGCAGCTCAATCCGGGGGTCTGGCGGGGAAAAACTGTTTTTT.

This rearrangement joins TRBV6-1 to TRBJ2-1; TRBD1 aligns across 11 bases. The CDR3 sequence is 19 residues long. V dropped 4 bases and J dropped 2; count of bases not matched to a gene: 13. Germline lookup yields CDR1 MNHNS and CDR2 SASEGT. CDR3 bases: TGTGCCAGCAGTGGAGATGGTAGGTTGGGACAGGGGGCCTACAATGAGCAGTTCTTC. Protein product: CASSGDGRLGQGAYNEQFF.

The CDR3 nucleotides read TGTGCCAGCAGCCCCACCCACGGGACAATTGAAGCTTTCTTT. Its protein is CASSPTHGTIEAFF. The chain uses TRBV6-4 and TRBJ1-1, with D possibly TRBD1 on 6 matching bases. Looked up from germline, CDR1 is MRHNA and CDR2 is SNTAGT. Trimming left V 6 bases short and J 7 bases short, with 18 bases between. The CDR3 spans 14 residues.

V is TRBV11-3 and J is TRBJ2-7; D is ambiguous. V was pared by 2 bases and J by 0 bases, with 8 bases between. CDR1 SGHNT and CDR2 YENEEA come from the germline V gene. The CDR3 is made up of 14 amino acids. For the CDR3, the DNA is TGTGCCAGCAGCTTATCACGATCCTCCTACGAGCAGTACTTC. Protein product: CASSLSRSSYEQYF.

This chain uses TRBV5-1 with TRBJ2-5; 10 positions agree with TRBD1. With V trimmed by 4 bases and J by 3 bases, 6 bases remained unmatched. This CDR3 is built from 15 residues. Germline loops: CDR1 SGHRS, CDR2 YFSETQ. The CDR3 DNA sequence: TGCGCCAGCAGCGAAGGGACAGGGGAGGAAGAGACCCAGTACTTC. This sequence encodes CASSEGTGEEETQYF.

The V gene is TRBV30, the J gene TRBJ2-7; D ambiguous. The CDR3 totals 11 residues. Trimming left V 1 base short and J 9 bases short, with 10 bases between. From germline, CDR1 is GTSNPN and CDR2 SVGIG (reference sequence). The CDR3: CAWSAAPLQYF. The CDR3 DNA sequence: TGTGCCTGGAGTGCGGCTCCTCTGCAGTACTTC.

The CDR3 DNA reads as TGTGCCAGCAGCTTAATCAGCGGCCCATACAATGAGCAGTTCTTC. It codes for CASSLISGPYNEQFF. V is TRBV7-6 and J is TRBJ2-1; a weak D match, TRBD2 (5 bases). The CDR3 covers 15 residues. Trimming removed 2 bases at V and 4 bases at J, with 12 bases between. The germline V gene encodes CDR1 SGHVS and CDR2 FNYEAQ.

The CDR3 coding sequence is TGTGCCAGTAGTATAGACTCGACAAAAACTCTACCCTACAATGAGCAGTTCTTC. Amino acid sequence: CASSIDSTKTLPYNEQFF. This chain joins TRBV19 and TRBJ2-1; D not resolved. The CDR3 contains 18 residues. The V gene lost 0 bases and the J gene lost 2 bases, with 17 bases spanning the gap. Per germline, CDR1 LNHDA and CDR2 SQIVND (reference sequence).

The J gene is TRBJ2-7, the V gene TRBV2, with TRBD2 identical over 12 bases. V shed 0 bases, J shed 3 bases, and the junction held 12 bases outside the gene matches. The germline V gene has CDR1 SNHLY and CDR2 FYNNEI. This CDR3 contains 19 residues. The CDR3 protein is CASSEAHLAGGVPYYEQYF. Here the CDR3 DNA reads TGTGCCAGCAGTGAAGCGCACCTAGCGGGAGGGGTGCCTTACTACGAGCAGTACTTC.

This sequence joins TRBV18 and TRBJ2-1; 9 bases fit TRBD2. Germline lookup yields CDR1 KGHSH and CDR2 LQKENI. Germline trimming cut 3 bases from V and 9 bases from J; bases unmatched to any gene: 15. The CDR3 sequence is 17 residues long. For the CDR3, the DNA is TGTGCCAGCTCACCCCCCGGAGCGGGGGGCGGGATGGTTGAGCAGTTCTTC. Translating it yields CASSPPGAGGGMVEQFF.

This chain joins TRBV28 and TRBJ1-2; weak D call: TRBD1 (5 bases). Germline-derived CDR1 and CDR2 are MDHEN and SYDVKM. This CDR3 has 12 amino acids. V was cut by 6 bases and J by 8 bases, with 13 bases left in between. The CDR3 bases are TGTGCCAGCAGCTCCGGGACGCGGGGCTACACCTTC. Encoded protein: CASSSGTRGYTF.

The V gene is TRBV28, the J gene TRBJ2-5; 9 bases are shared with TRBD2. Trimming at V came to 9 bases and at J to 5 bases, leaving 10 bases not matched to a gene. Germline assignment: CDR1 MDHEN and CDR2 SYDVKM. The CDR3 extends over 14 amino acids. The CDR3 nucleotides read TGTGCCAGTGCGGGGCGGGGGGGCCGTGAGACCCAGTACTTC. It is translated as CASAGRGGRETQYF. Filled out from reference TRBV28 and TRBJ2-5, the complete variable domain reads DVKVTQSSRYLVKRTGEKVFLECVQDMDHENMFWYRQDPGLGLRLIYFSYDVKMKEKGDIPEGYSVSREKKERFSLILESASTNQTSMYLCASAGRGGRETQYFGPGTRLLVL.

The CDR3: CASSPSGILGSYEQYF. DNA for the CDR3: TGTGCCAGCAGCCCCTCCGGGATCCTTGGCTCCTACGAGCAGTACTTC. This rearrangement joins TRBV7-3 to TRBJ2-7; D might be TRBD2 (5 bases). V lost 5 bases and J 0 bases, leaving 17 bases between the germline ends. The CDR3 length is 16 residues. Germline V gene sequence: CDR1 SGHTA, CDR2 FQGTGA.

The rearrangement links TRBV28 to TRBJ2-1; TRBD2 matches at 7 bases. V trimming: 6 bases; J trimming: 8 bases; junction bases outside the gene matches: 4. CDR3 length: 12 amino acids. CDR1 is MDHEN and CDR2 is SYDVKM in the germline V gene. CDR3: CASRGGVYEQFF. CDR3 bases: TGTGCCAGCAGGGGGGGGGTTTATGAGCAGTTCTTC.

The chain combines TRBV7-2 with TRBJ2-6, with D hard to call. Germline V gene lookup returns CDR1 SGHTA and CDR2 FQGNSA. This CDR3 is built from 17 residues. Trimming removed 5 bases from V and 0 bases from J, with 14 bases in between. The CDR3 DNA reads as TGTGCCAGCAGCCCACGACTTCAGTCCTCTGGGGCCAACGTCCTGACTTTC. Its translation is CASSPRLQSSGANVLTF.

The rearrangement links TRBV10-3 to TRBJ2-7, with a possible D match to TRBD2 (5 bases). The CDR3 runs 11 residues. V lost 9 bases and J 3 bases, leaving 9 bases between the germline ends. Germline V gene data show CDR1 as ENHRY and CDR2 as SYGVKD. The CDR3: CAMRGSYEQYF. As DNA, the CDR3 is TGTGCCATGAGAGGGAGCTACGAGCAGTACTTC.